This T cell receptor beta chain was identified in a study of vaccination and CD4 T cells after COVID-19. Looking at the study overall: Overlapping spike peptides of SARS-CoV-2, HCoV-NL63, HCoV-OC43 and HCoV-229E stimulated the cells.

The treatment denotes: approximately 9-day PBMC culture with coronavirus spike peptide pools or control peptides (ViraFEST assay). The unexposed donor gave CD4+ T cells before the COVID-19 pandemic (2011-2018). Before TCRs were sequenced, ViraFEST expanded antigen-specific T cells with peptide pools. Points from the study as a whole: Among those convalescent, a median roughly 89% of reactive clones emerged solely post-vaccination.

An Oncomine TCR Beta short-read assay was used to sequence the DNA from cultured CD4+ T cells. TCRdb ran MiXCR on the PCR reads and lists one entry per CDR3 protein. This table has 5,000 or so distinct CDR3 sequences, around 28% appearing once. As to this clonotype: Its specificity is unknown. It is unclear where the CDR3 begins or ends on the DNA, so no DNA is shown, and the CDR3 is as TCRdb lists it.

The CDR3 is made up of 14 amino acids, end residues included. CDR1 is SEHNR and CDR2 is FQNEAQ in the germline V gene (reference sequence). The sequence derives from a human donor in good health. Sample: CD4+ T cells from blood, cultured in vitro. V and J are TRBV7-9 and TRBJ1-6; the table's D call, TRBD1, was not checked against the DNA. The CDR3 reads CASSLVSLDSSLHF.